This T cell receptor (beta chain) came from a study of shared clonotypes between healthy human individuals (dated by TCRdb to the early 2020s). Turning to the overall study: A few men and two women, aged 18 to 49 years, made up the cohort. For each donor, CD4 naive and CD4 memory were each run on three plates, CD8 naive on two plates, and CD8 memory on one plate. To estimate repertoire size and how much clonotype sharing occurs between individuals, the study deeply sequenced the blood TCR repertoires of roughly 5 healthy adults. To increase sequencing depth and limit assay-specific biases, different laboratories used diverse techniques to prepare libraries and sequence TCR repertoires. Between about 0.94 and 10 billion PBMCs per donor were obtained by leukapheresis.

To note about this clone: Its antigen target is currently unknown. Base qualities are not recorded, but no much larger clone differs from it by a single base.

Using the deep immunoSEQ assay, multiplex PCR amplified TCR CDR3 regions from genomic DNA. Genomic DNA extracted from each cell subset was distributed evenly over all wells of several immunoSEQ 96-well plates, and each plate served as one replicate. Each replicate PCR for sorted subsets received roughly 0.2 ug genomic DNA, equal to around 32,000 T cell genomes. Purified libraries were quantified with a Qubit 3.0 fluorometer, sized on a Bioanalyzer 2100, and re-quantified with the KAPA Library Quantification kit. Every immunoSEQ 96-well plate was sequenced on a dedicated single-read 150-cycle Illumina NextSeq 550 flow cell. As for the authors' bioinformatics: Because only junctional sequences without quality scores were contained in the immunoSEQ output, filtering matching that applied to full-length reads could not be performed. To assign V/J genes and CDR3, sequences were annotated against IMGT germline references using PyIR, a Python wrapper for IgBLAST v1.9. Reads were removed for weak V/J assignments (E-value above 1e-6), missing CDR3, stop codons, out-of-frame junctions, or ambiguous translated residues. V3J clonotypes were defined by identical inferred V gene, J gene, and CDR3 amino acid sequence. Percentage overlap between repertoires was calculated by dividing the number of shared unique clonotypes by the size of the smaller repertoire. Repertoire richness was assessed with RTK rarefaction, the Chao1 estimator, and Recon v2.1 estimates of unobserved clonotypes. Generation probabilities for all TCRbeta clonotypes obtained by the gDNA method from a handful of donors were computed using OLGA. TCRdb obtained this table from immuneACCESS and retained in-frame rearrangements with V and J assigned. These tables miss some clones; where compared with another copy, unresolved V genes account for less than half of the shortfall, and the remainder is unexplained. V and J calls and clone size come straight from that table; D and trimming were deduced from the DNA. The sample table shows roughly 2.2 million clones, and about nine tenths are seen once. Roughly 0.34% of the sample lies in the top ten.

The donors were healthy, HIV-negative adults with no recently reported acute infections or vaccinations. All donors were Caucasian adults living in Nashville, Tennessee, USA. CD4+ T cells were enriched by magnetic negative selection; naive cells were then positively selected on CD45RA, and the negative fraction formed the memory subset. Blood was collected by leukapheresis, and PBMCs were isolated by Ficoll-Histopaque density gradient centrifugation and then cryopreserved in liquid nitrogen vapor phase. Analytical flow cytometry was used to check the purity and quantity of each magnetically sorted T cell population. Genomic DNA was isolated from each sorted fraction and quantified by UV absorbance on a Nanodrop 2000c. What the authors observed across the whole study: Compared with non-shared clonotypes, clonotypes shared by all four sorted-subset donors had higher generation probabilities. Sampling was restricted to blood, and TCR repertoires in tissue are likely to differ from TCR repertoires in blood. Because the study included a small number of donors, the genetic and exposure-history diversity represented was limited. Estimated clonotype richness was generally larger for naive than for memory subsets. Sharing across several donors was observed for 5% to 6.5% of naive CD4, 3% to 4% of naive CD8, 2.3% of memory CD4, and around 0.4% of memory CD8 clonotypes. Pairwise subsampling indicated that sequencing depth was expected to affect the degree of clonotype sharing among donors. Incomplete sequencing was indicated by rarefaction of sorted-subset datasets, despite the large sequencing depth.

Sequencing used naive CD4+ T cells from PBMCs. The cell subset or site label here, explained by the study, means: CD45RA+ positively selected. This TCR came from a man younger than 30 in good health. Some clones in this sample may be carry-over from other donors' samples.

Read as DNA, the sequence is TGCAGCGTCCAAGACGGGGGTGGGCAGCCCCAGCATTTT. Its protein is CSVQDGGGQPQHF. The chain is encoded by TRBV29-1 joined to TRBJ1-5; a tentative D match to TRBD1 spans 5 bases. The CDR3 sequence holds 13 residues, the cysteine and phenylalanine included. Only CDR3 DNA is held: 39 bases, read in frame from base 1. From a lookup of the germline V gene, CDR1 and CDR2 are SQVTM and ANQGSEA. Between the V and J ends, shortened by 6 bases and 7 bases respectively, the junction contains 16 bases.